The 9 T cell receptor beta chains below all came from one sample that was sequenced in a study of cytomegalovirus exposure and HLA in healthy donors. Primers: 60 Vbeta forward and 13 Jbeta reverse. TCRdb keeps only in-frame clones here, not all; method: immunoSEQ multiplex PCR. The table includes approximately 150,000 clones, around 77% detected once. Sequencing was carried out using PBMCs. The receptors derive from a woman aged 25 to 39 in good health and CMV-seronegative.

This chain joins TRBV19 and TRBJ1-5; 9 positions match TRBD1. V lost 3 bases to trimming and J lost 0 bases; unmatched junction nucleotides: 9. The CDR3 runs to 18 residues. The germline V gene encodes CDR1 LNHDA and CDR2 SQIVND (reference sequence). The CDR3 protein is CASSMDRGSGYSNQPQHF. The DNA of the CDR3 is TGTGCCAGTAGTATGGACAGGGGTTCGGGCTATAGCAATCAGCCCCAGCATTTT.

This clone was recorded a few times. This chain connects TRBV6-6 to TRBJ2-5, with TRBD2 identical over 8 bases. CDR1 is MNHNY, CDR2 SVGAGI, per germline (reference sequence). The CDR3 is 15 residues long. Germline trimming cut 0 bases from V and 3 bases from J; bases unmatched to any gene: 3. The CDR3 spells CASSYSGLGKETQYF. The CDR3 DNA is TGTGCCAGCAGTTACTCGGGACTAGGGAAAGAGACCCAGTACTTC.

The chain carries TRBV28 and TRBJ1-5; tentative D call: TRBD1 (6 bases). Germline CDR1 reads MDHEN; CDR2 reads SYDVKM. Trimming stripped 4 bases from V and 0 bases from J, with 13 bases between. The CDR3 is made up of 16 amino acids. The CDR3 region is CASSSGGRDSNQPQHF. The CDR3 coding sequence is TGTGCCAGCAGTTCTGGGGGCAGGGATAGCAATCAGCCCCAGCATTTT.

CDR3 loop: CASRTTGRGVNEQFF. As DNA, the CDR3 is TGTGCCAGCAGAACCACAGGGAGGGGAGTAAATGAGCAGTTCTTC. The genes are TRBV5-6 and TRBJ2-1; possible D gene TRBD2, 7 bases. Trimming stripped 5 bases from V and 7 bases from J, with 19 bases between. CDR1 is SGHDT and CDR2 is YYEEEE in the germline V gene. The CDR3 totals 15 residues.

This clone occurred once. The genes are TRBV6-5 and TRBJ1-4, with D unclear. The V and J ends lost 0 bases and 7 bases respectively, with 6 bases between them. Germline V gene lookup returns CDR1 MNHEY and CDR2 SVGAGI. This CDR3 contains 13 residues. CDR3 DNA: TGTGCCAGCAGTTACTCGGCTCTTGAAAAACTGTTTTTT. Translating gives CASSYSALEKLFF.

This CDR3 is CASSHRGMNTEAFF. Written as DNA, the CDR3 is TGTGCCAGCAGCCACAGGGGGATGAACACTGAAGCTTTCTTT. The V call is TRBV11-3, the J call TRBJ1-1, with 8 positions matching TRBD1. The trim removed 5 bases at V and 0 bases at J, leaving 2 bases unmatched. The CDR3 runs 14 residues. In germline, CDR1 is SGHNT, CDR2 YENEEA.

With respect to this clone: Other DNA sequences in this specimen translate into the identical CDR3. This chain links TRBV28 with TRBJ1-2; D is unresolved. Germline lookup yields CDR1 MDHEN and CDR2 SYDVKM. The CDR3 is 13 amino acids. The germline V and J ends were trimmed by 2 bases and 1 base, with 5 bases remaining between them. CDR3 DNA: TGTGCCAGCAGTTTAAGAGATAACTATGGCTACACCTTC. It is translated as CASSLRDNYGYTF.

This rearrangement joins TRBV5-1 to TRBJ1-6; 7 positions match TRBD1. With 3 bases clipped from V and 8 bases from J, the junction kept 8 bases outside the gene matches. There are 15 residues in the CDR3. The germline gives CDR1 SGHRS, CDR2 YFSETQ. CDR3 sequence reads: CASSSTGARDSPLHF. The CDR3 coding sequence is TGCGCCAGCAGCTCAACAGGGGCCCGCGATTCACCCCTCCACTTT. Supplemented by reference TRBV5-1 and TRBJ1-6, the full variable domain reads KAGVTQTPRYLIKTRGQQVTLSCSPISGHRSVSWYQQTPGQGLQFLFEYFSETQRNKGNFPGRFSGRQFSNSRSEMNVSTLELGDSALYLCASSSTGARDSPLHFGNGTRLTVT.

The V call is TRBV4-1, the J call TRBJ2-3; 12 bases match TRBD2. The V gene end was trimmed by 0 bases and the J gene end by 7 bases; junction bases not matched to a gene: 14. This CDR3 spans 19 amino acids. Germline CDR1 MGHRA, CDR2 YSYEKL. The CDR3 DNA reads as TGCGCCAGCAGCCAAGATACGCTAGCGGGGGGGCATTCTAAAAATACGCAGTATTTT. It codes for CASSQDTLAGGHSKNTQYF.